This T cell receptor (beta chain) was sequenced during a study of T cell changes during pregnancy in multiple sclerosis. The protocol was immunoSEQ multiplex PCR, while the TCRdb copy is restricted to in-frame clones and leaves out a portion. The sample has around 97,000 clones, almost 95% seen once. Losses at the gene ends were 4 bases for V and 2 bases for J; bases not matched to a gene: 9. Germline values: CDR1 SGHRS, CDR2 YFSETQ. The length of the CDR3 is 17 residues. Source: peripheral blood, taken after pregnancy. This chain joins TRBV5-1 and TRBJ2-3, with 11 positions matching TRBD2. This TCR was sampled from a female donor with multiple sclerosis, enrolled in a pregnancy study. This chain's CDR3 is CASSPPGTSGPTDTQYF. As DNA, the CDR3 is TGCGCCAGCAGCCCCCCTGGGACTAGCGGCCCCACAGATACGCAGTATTTT.